This TCR beta chain is from a study of control samples from healthy donors and cancer patients. The CDR3 totals 13 residues. Trimming cost V 1 base and J 7 bases, with 7 bases left between them. Germline V gene sequence: CDR1 MGHRA, CDR2 YSYEKL. This clone was seen once. Clones were sequenced by immunoSEQ multiplex PCR, and TCRdb holds only the in-frame ones, with some missing. The table includes approximately 85,000 clones, 85% to 90% detected once. Sequenced: blood. This chain joins TRBV4-1 and TRBJ1-4; no clear D. This receptor was identified in a woman aged 60 to 75 in good health. CDR3 in DNA: TGCGCCAGCAGCCAAGCTCGGACTGAAAAACTGTTTTTT. Residues: CASSQARTEKLFF.